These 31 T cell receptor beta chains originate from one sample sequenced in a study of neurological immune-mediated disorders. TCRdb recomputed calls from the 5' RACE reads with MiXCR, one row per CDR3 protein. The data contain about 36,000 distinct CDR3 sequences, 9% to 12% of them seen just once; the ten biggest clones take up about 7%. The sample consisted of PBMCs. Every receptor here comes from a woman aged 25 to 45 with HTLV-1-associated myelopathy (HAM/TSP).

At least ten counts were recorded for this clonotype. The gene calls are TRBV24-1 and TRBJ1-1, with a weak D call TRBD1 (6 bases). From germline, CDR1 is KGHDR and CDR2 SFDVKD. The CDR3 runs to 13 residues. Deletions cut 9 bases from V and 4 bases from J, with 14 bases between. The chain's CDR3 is CATRNRVSTEAFF. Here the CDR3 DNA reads TGTGCCACCCGTAACAGGGTATCCACTGAAGCTTTCTTT.

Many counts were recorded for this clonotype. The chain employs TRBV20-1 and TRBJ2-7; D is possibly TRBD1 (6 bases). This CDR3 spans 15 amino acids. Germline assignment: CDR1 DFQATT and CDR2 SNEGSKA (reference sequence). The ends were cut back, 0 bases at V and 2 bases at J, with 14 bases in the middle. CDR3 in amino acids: CSARDPGRGAYEQYF. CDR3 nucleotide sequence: TGCAGTGCTAGAGATCCCGGCAGGGGTGCCTACGAGCAGTACTTC.

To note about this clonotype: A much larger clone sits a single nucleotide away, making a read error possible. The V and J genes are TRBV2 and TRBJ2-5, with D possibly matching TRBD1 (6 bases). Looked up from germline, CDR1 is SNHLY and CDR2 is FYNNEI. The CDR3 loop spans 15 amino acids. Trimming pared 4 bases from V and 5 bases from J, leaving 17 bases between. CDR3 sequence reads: CASSGTVANRETQYF. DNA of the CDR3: TGTGCCAGCAGTGGGACAGTGGCCAATAGGGAGACCCAGTACTTC.

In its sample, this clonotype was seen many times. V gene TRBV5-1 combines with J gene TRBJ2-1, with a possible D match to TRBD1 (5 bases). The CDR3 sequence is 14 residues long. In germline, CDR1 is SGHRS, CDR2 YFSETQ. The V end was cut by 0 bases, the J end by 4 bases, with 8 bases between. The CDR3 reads CASSLGQTYNEQFF. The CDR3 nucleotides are TGCGCCAGCAGCTTGGGACAGACTTACAATGAGCAGTTCTTC.

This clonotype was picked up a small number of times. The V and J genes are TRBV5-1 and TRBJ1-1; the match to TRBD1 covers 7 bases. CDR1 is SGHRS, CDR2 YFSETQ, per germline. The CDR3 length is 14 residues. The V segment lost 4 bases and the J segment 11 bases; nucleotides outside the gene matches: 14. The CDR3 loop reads CASSPDGGGIRAFF. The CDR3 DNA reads TGCGCCAGCAGCCCTGACGGAGGGGGCATTCGTGCTTTCTTT.

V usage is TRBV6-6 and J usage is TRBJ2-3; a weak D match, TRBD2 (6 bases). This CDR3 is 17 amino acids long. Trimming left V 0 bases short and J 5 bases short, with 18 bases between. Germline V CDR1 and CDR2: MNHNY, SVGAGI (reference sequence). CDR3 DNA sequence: TGTGCCAGCAGTTACTCGGATCCCGGGGGTAGTATAGATACGCAGTATTTT. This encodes CASSYSDPGGSIDTQYF.

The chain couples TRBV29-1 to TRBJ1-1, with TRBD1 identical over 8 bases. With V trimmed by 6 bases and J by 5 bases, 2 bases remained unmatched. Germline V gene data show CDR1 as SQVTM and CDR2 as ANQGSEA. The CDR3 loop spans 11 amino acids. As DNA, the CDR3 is TGCAGCGTGGACAGGGATACTGAAGCTTTCTTT. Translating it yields CSVDRDTEAFF.

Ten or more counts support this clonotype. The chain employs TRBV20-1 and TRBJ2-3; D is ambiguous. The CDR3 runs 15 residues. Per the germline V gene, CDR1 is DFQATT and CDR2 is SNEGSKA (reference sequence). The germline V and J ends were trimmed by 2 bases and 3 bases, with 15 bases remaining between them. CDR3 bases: TGCAGTGCTAGAAAGAGGACGGGTGTAACAGATACGCAGTATTTT. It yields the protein CSARKRTGVTDTQYF.

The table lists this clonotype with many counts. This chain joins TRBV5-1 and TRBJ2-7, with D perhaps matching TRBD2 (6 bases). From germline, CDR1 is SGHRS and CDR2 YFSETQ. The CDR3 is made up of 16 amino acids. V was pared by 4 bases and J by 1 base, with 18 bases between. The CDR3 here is CASSPGRGEESYEQYF. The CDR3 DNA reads TGCGCCAGCAGCCCGGGGCGTGGGGAGGAATCCTACGAGCAGTACTTC.

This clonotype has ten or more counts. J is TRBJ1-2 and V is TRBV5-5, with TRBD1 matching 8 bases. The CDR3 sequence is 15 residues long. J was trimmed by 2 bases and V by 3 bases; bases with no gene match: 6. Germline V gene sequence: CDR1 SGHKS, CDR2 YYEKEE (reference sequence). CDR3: CASSWDRRQNYGYTF. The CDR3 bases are TGTGCCAGCAGCTGGGACAGGAGGCAAAACTATGGCTACACCTTC.

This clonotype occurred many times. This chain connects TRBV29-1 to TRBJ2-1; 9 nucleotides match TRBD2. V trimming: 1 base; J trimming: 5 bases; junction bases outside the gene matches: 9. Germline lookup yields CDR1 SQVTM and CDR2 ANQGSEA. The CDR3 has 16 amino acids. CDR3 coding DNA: TGCAGCGTTGAAGGACCCCGCGGGGGGGCAAACAATGAGCAGTTCTTC. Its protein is CSVEGPRGGANNEQFF.

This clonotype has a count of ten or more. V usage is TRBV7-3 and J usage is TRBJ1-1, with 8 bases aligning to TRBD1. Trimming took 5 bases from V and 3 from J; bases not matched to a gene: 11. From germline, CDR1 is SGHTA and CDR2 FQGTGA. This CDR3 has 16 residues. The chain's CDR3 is CASSPTGARGDTEAFF. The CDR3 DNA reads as TGTGCCAGCAGCCCGACAGGGGCGAGAGGGGACACTGAAGCTTTCTTT.

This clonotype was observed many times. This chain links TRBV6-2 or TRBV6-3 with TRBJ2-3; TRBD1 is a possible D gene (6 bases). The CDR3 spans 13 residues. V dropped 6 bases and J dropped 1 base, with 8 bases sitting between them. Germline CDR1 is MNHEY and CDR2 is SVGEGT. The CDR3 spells CASRGAGTDTQYF. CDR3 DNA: TGTGCCAGCAGGGGGGCGGGCACAGATACGCAGTATTTT.

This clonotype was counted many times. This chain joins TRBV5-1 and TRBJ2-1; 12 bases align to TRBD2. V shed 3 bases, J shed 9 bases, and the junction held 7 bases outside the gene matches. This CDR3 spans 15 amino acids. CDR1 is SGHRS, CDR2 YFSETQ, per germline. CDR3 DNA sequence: TGCGCCAGCAGCTCTAGCGGGGGGGCCGCCGGTGAGCAGTTCTTC. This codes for CASSSSGGAAGEQFF.

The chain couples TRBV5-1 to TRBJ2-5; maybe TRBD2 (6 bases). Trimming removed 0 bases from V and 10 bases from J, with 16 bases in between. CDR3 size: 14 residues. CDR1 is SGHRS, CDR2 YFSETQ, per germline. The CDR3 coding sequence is TGCGCCAGCAGCTTGGGACTAGTCAAAGATATCCAGTACTTC. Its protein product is CASSLGLVKDIQYF.

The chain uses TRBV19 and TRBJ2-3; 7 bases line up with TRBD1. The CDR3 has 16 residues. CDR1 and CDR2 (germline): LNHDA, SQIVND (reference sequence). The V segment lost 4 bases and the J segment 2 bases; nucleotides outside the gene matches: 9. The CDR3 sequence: CASSTPRDSYTDTQYF. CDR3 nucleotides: TGTGCCAGTAGTACCCCCCGGGACAGCTACACAGATACGCAGTATTTT.

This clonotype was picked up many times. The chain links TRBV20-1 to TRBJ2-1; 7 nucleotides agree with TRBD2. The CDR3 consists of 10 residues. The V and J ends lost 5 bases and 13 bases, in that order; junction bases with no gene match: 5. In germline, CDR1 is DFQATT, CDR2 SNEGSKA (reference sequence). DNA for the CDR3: TGCAGTGCTTCCGGGACTACTCAGTTCTTC. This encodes CSASGTTQFF.

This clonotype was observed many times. The CDR3 coding sequence is TGTGCCAGCAGCTTGCGGGGGAGTCCCCCCCCCGATGAGCAGTTCTTC. This translates into CASSLRGSPPPDEQFF. The genes are TRBV7-6 and TRBJ2-1; 7 nucleotides align to TRBD2. This CDR3 region has 16 residues. V dropped 3 bases and J dropped 8; count of bases not matched to a gene: 13. Germline lookup yields CDR1 SGHVS and CDR2 FNYEAQ.

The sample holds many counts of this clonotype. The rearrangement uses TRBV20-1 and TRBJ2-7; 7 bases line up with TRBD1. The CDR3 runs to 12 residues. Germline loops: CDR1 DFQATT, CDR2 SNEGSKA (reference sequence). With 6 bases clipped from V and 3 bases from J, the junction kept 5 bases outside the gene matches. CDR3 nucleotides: TGCAGTGCCGGGGACAGATACTACGAGCAGTACTTC. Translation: CSAGDRYYEQYF.

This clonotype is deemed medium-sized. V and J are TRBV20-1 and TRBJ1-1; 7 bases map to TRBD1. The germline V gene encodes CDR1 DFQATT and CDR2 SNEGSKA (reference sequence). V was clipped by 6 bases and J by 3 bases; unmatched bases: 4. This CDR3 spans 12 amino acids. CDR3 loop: CSASTGDTEAFF. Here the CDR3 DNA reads TGCAGTGCCTCAACAGGGGACACTGAAGCTTTCTTT.

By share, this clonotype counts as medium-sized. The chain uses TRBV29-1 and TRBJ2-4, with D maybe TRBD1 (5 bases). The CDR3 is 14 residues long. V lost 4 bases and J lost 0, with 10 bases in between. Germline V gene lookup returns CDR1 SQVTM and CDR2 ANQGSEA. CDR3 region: CSVVPGSAKNIQYF. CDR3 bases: TGCAGCGTTGTGCCAGGGTCAGCCAAAAACATTCAGTACTTC. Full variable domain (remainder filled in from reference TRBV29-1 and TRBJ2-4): SAVISQKPSRDICQRGTSLTIQCQVDSQVTMMFWYRQQPGQSLTLIATANQGSEATYESGFVIDKFPISRPNLTFSTLTVSNMSPEDSSIYLCSVVPGSAKNIQYFGAGTRLSVL.

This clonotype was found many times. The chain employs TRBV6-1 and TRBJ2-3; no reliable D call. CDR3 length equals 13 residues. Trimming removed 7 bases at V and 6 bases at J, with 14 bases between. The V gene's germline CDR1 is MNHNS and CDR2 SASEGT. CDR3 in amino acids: CASTTDPGDTQYF. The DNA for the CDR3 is TGTGCCAGCACTACAGACCCTGGCGATACGCAGTATTTT.

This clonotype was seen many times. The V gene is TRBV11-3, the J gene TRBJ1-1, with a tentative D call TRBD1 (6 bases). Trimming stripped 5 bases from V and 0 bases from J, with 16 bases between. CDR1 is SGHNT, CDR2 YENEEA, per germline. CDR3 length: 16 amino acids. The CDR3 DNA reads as TGTGCCAGCAGCCAGGGGTTTGGGACATTGAACACTGAAGCTTTCTTT. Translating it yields CASSQGFGTLNTEAFF.

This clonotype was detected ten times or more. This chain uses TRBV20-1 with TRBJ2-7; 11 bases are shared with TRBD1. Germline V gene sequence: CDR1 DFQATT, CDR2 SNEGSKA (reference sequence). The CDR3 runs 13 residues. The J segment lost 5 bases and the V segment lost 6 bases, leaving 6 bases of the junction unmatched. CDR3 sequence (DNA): TGCAGTGCGTGGACAGGGGGCGAGGACGAGCAGTACTTC. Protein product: CSAWTGGEDEQYF.

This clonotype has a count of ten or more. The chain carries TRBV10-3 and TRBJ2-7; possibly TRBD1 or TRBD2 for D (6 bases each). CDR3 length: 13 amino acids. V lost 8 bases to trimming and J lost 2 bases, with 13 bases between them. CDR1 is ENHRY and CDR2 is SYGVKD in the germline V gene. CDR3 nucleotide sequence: TGTGCCATCGGGGGGCAGGCTACCTACGAGCAGTACTTC. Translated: CAIGGQATYEQYF.

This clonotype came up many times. The CDR3 sequence: CAISESGGAISTDTQYF. CDR3 coding DNA: TGTGCCATCAGTGAGTCTGGCGGGGCCATTAGCACAGATACGCAGTATTTT. V and J are TRBV10-3 and TRBJ2-3; weak D call: TRBD2 (6 bases). Deletions cut 0 bases from V and 0 bases from J, with 13 bases between. The CDR3 totals 17 residues. CDR1 ENHRY and CDR2 SYGVKD come from the germline V gene.

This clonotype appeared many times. The CDR3 is CASSLKGQRTEAFF. The CDR3 DNA is TGTGCCAGCAGCTTAAAAGGGCAGAGGACTGAAGCTTTCTTT. The chain joins TRBV7-2 to TRBJ1-1; D gene unclear. The CDR3 is 14 residues long. The V end was cut by 2 bases, the J end by 5 bases, with 12 bases between. Germline CDR1 SGHTA, CDR2 FQGNSA.

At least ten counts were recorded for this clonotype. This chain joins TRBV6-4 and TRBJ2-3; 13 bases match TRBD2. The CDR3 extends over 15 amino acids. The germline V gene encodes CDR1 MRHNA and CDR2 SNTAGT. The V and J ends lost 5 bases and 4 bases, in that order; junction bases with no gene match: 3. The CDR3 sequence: CASSPTSGGADTQYF. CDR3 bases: TGTGCCAGCAGTCCTACTAGCGGGGGGGCAGATACGCAGTATTTT.

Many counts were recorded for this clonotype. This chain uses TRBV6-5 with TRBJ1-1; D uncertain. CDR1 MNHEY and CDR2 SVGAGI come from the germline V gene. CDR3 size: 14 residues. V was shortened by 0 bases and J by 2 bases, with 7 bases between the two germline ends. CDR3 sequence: CASSYSQRNTEAFF. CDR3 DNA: TGTGCCAGCAGTTACTCACAACGCAACACTGAAGCTTTCTTT.

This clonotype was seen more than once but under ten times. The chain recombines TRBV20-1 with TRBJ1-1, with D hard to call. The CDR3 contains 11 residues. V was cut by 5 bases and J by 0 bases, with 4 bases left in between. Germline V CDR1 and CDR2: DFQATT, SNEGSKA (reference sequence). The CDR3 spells CSAVVNTEAFF. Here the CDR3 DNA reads TGCAGTGCTGTAGTGAACACTGAAGCTTTCTTT.

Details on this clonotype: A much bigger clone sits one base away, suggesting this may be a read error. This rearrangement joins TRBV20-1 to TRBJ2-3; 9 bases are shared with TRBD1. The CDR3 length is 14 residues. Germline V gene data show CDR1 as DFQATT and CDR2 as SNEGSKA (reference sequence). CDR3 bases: TGCAGTGCGCTAGACAGGGGGACCACAGATACGCCGTATTTT. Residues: CSALDRGTTDTPYF.